Presented here are 12 T cell receptor beta chains from one specimen sequenced in a study of early T cells in non-severe SARS-CoV-2 infection. TCRdb used MiXCR to reprocess the 5' RACE reads, holding one entry per CDR3 protein. This table has about 60,000 distinct CDR3 sequences, 8% to 9.5% appearing once. Sequenced input: whole blood. These receptor sequences come from an adult who was a healthcare worker with PCR-confirmed SARS-CoV-2 infection or an uninfected control (not recorded which).

The table lists this clonotype with a few counts. The chain joins TRBV4-1 to TRBJ2-7; D unclear. This CDR3 region has 16 residues. The V gene's germline CDR1 is MGHRA and CDR2 YSYEKL. V dropped 0 bases and J dropped 0 bases, with 12 bases sitting between them. CDR3: CASSQDWPGPSYEQYF. The CDR3, as DNA: TGCGCCAGCAGCCAAGATTGGCCGGGCCCCTCCTACGAGCAGTACTTC.

This clonotype turned up a few times. This sequence may be a read error, since a much larger clone differs from it by one base. The rearrangement links TRBV6-1 to TRBJ1-5, with 10 bases fitting TRBD1. The germline CDR1 and CDR2 sequences are MNHNS and SASEGT. V lost 7 bases and J lost 6; bases outside the gene matches: 3. The CDR3 runs to 13 residues. CDR3 sequence (DNA): TGTGCCAGCACCCGGACAGGGGGTCAGCCCCAGCATTTT. It specifies CASTRTGGQPQHF.

The chain carries TRBV24-1 and TRBJ2-3; 11 bases fit TRBD2. In germline, CDR1 is KGHDR, CDR2 SFDVKD. With 1 base clipped from V and 5 bases from J, the junction kept 13 bases outside the gene matches. CDR3 size: 19 residues. The CDR3 spells CATSDFPKVLAGAIDTQYF. DNA for the CDR3: TGTGCCACCAGTGATTTCCCAAAAGTACTAGCGGGAGCCATAGATACGCAGTATTTT.

The chain is built from TRBV18 and TRBJ2-3; D remains ambiguous. The CDR3 consists of 16 residues. Germline CDR1 reads KGHSH; CDR2 reads LQKENI. V dropped 3 bases and J dropped 3 bases, with 16 bases sitting between them. DNA of the CDR3: TGTGCCAGCTCACCTCGACCTCCGCCCGTGACAGATACGCAGTATTTT. Protein sequence: CASSPRPPPVTDTQYF.

This clonotype occurred a few times. This sequence may be a read error, since a much larger clone differs from it by one base. J is TRBJ1-6 and V is TRBV12-3 or TRBV12-4, with 7 bases matching TRBD1. The CDR3 spans 15 residues. In nucleotides, the CDR3 is TGTGCCAGCAGTTTAGGGGGGCAGGGGGTTTCATCCCTCCACTTT. Its translation is CASSLGGQGVSSLHF.

This clonotype was counted ten times or more. The genes are TRBV4-1 and TRBJ2-1, with D possibly TRBD2 on 6 matching bases. The V end was cut by 1 base, the J end by 5 bases, with 15 bases between. CDR3 length equals 16 residues. CDR1 and CDR2 from the germline V gene are MGHRA and YSYEKL. CDR3 nucleotide sequence: TGCGCCAGCAGCCAAGGCGCCGGGGGAGTCGACAATGAGCAGTTCTTC. This encodes CASSQGAGGVDNEQFF.

This clonotype was detected ten times or more. The chain uses TRBV28 and TRBJ2-3, with 12 bases that match TRBD2. The trim removed 6 bases at V and 8 bases at J, leaving 9 bases unmatched. The CDR3 runs 15 residues. Germline V gene data show CDR1 as MDHEN and CDR2 as SYDVKM. CDR3 loop: CASSTLAGGRGTQYF. The CDR3 nucleotides are TGTGCCAGCAGCACTCTAGCGGGAGGGCGGGGTACGCAGTATTTT.

The V and J genes are TRBV7-2 and TRBJ2-1, with 9 bases that match TRBD2. Germline CDR1 SGHTA, CDR2 FQGNSA. V was clipped by 4 bases and J by 9 bases; unmatched bases: 13. The CDR3 is 16 residues long. CDR3 nucleotide sequence: TGTGCCAGCAGCTCCCCTAGGTCTAGCGGGATGGGTGAGCAGTTCTTC. Its translation is CASSSPRSSGMGEQFF.

This clonotype was seen at least ten times. The rearrangement uses TRBV20-1 and TRBJ2-5; 7 bases are shared with TRBD2. Trimming at V came to 6 bases and at J to 1 base, leaving 14 bases not matched to a gene. The length of the CDR3 is 16 residues. CDR1 DFQATT and CDR2 SNEGSKA come from the germline V gene (reference sequence). As DNA, the CDR3 is TGCAGTGCCAGCCCCTTGAGGGCGGGGGTCCAAGAGACCCAGTACTTC. Its translation is CSASPLRAGVQETQYF.

This clonotype was seen only a few times. V is TRBV7-3 and J is TRBJ1-3; no clear D gene. Germline V gene data show CDR1 as SGHTA and CDR2 as FQGTGA. This CDR3 comprises 15 residues. V lost 5 bases to trimming and J lost 2 bases, with 13 bases between them. CDR3 region: CASSPTPRAGNTIYF. The CDR3 bases are TGTGCCAGCAGCCCTACCCCCCGGGCTGGAAACACCATATATTTT.

This clonotype showed up many times. The CDR3, as DNA: TGTGCCAGCAGAGACAACGGGGGCGCGAGCACAGATACGCAGTATTTT. Translated: CASRDNGGASTDTQYF. The chain recombines TRBV6-5 with TRBJ2-3, with D possibly called TRBD1 or TRBD2 (6 bases each). The V gene's germline CDR1 is MNHEY and CDR2 SVGAGI. The CDR3 has 16 amino acids. Trimming stripped 6 bases from V and 0 bases from J, with 16 bases between.

This clonotype was recorded many times. The chain couples TRBV5-1 to TRBJ1-2; weak D call: TRBD1 (6 bases). The CDR3 contains 14 residues. The V gene lost 2 bases and the J gene lost 6 bases, with 14 bases spanning the gap. Germline assignment: CDR1 SGHRS and CDR2 YFSETQ. The CDR3 region is CASSFSTGGDGYTF. CDR3 in DNA: TGCGCCAGCAGCTTTTCAACTGGGGGCGATGGCTACACCTTC. The full variable domain, in which reference TRBV5-1 and TRBJ1-2 provide the parts outside the CDR3, is KAGVTQTPRYLIKTRGQQVTLSCSPISGHRSVSWYQQTPGQGLQFLFEYFSETQRNKGNFPGRFSGRQFSNSRSEMNVSTLELGDSALYLCASSFSTGGDGYTFGSGTRLTVV.